Below are 12 T cell receptor beta chains sequenced from a single sample in a study of blood T cell repertoires in COVID-19. Only in-frame clones appear in the TCRdb table, and some are missing; sequencing was by immunoSEQ multiplex PCR. In the table there are 70,000 to 100,000 clones, around four fifths of which are singletons. Sequences were obtained from peripheral blood. These TCRs come from a human donor in a cohort sampled during active COVID-19.

The V and J genes are TRBV11-3 and TRBJ2-3; a weak D match, TRBD1 (5 bases). CDR3 length: 12 residues. Germline V CDR1 and CDR2: SGHNT, YENEEA. Trimming removed 5 bases from V and 5 bases from J, with 8 bases in between. The chain's CDR3 is CASSIQGDTQYF. The CDR3 region has the DNA TGTGCCAGCAGCATCCAGGGAGATACGCAGTATTTT.

The V gene is TRBV12-5, the J gene TRBJ2-3; TRBD1 might be the D (6 bases). This CDR3 contains 14 residues. Germline V gene lookup returns CDR1 LGHNT and CDR2 FRNRAP. V shed 6 bases and J shed 2 bases, with 12 bases lying between them. Written as DNA, the CDR3 is TGTGCTAGTGGCCAGGACAGATCCACAGATACGCAGTATTTT. Translation gives CASGQDRSTDTQYF.

The chain links TRBV30 to TRBJ2-5; perhaps TRBD2 as D (5 bases). Trimming took off 3 bases at V and 1 base at J, with 12 bases between the two ends. Germline V gene data show CDR1 as GTSNPN and CDR2 as SVGIG (reference sequence). CDR3 length: 14 amino acids. CDR3 residues: CAWSPPGSQETQYF. The CDR3 DNA follows: TGTGCCTGGAGCCCCCCGGGGTCCCAAGAGACCCAGTACTTC. Looking up the rest from reference TRBV30 and TRBJ2-5 gives the full variable domain: SQTIHQWPATLVQPVGSPLSLECTVEGTSNPNLYWYRQAAGRGLQLLFYSVGIGQISSEVPQNLSASRPQDRQFILSSKKLLLSDSGFYLCAWSPPGSQETQYFGPGTRLLVL.

The chain carries TRBV29-1 and TRBJ2-5; the match to TRBD2 covers 10 bases. In germline, CDR1 is SQVTM, CDR2 ANQGSEA. The V gene end was trimmed by 3 bases and the J gene end by 4 bases; junction bases not matched to a gene: 2. CDR3 length: 13 residues. The DNA for the CDR3 is TGCAGCGTTGACGCTAGCGGGGGAGAGACCCAGTACTTC. Translated: CSVDASGGETQYF.

This chain connects TRBV5-1 to TRBJ1-2; D perhaps matches TRBD1 (6 bases). Per germline, CDR1 SGHRS and CDR2 YFSETQ. This CDR3 has 13 residues. Trimming left V 4 bases short and J 2 bases short, with 9 bases between. This chain's CDR3 is CASSVGQNYGYTF. Here the CDR3 DNA reads TGCGCCAGCAGCGTGGGACAAAACTATGGCTACACCTTC.

The rearrangement links TRBV11-2 to TRBJ2-5; 10 bases align to TRBD2. Germline loops: CDR1 SGHAT, CDR2 FQNNGV. V dropped 1 base and J dropped 6; count of bases not matched to a gene: 8. This CDR3 has 16 residues. CDR3 loop: CASSLASGSAMKTQYF. CDR3 coding DNA: TGTGCCAGCAGCTTAGCTAGCGGGAGCGCAATGAAGACCCAGTACTTC.

The V and J genes are TRBV5-1 and TRBJ2-1; 9 nucleotides align to TRBD1. From germline, CDR1 is SGHRS and CDR2 YFSETQ. With 6 bases clipped from V and 3 bases from J, the junction kept 7 bases outside the gene matches. The CDR3 is made up of 15 amino acids. CDR3 in amino acids: CASMTGTGLYNEQFF. The CDR3 nucleotides are TGCGCCAGCATGACCGGGACAGGGCTCTACAATGAGCAGTTCTTC.

The chain recombines TRBV20-1 with TRBJ1-2, with 7 bases fitting TRBD1. Germline V gene lookup returns CDR1 DFQATT and CDR2 SNEGSKA (reference sequence). The V segment lost 6 bases and the J segment 7 bases; nucleotides outside the gene matches: 5. The CDR3 is 11 amino acids. The CDR3 is CSAPTGFGYTF. The CDR3 bases are TGCAGTGCCCCGACAGGGTTTGGCTACACCTTC.

The chain is built from TRBV28 and TRBJ1-3; unclear D gene. The CDR3 runs 13 residues. Trimming left V 5 bases short and J 3 bases short, with 8 bases between. CDR1 MDHEN and CDR2 SYDVKM come from the germline V gene. The CDR3 DNA follows: TGTGCCAGCAGTCCCCCGGGTGGAAACACCATATATTTT. Its protein is CASSPPGGNTIYF.

The chain has TRBV27 and TRBJ1-5; D is uncertain. The V end lost 6 bases, the J end lost 6 bases, and 12 bases lay between the germline ends. Germline V gene lookup returns CDR1 MNHEY and CDR2 SMNVEV (reference sequence). The CDR3 length is 13 residues. The chain's CDR3 is CASSPGRRQPQHF. CDR3 nucleotides: TGTGCCAGCAGCCCAGGTAGGCGTCAGCCCCAGCATTTT.

The chain carries TRBV5-1 and TRBJ2-1; D perhaps matches TRBD1 (6 bases). Germline lookup yields CDR1 SGHRS and CDR2 YFSETQ. CDR3 size: 13 residues. The V and J ends lost 4 bases and 8 bases respectively, with 13 bases between them. In DNA, the CDR3 is TGCGCCAGCAGCGCCAACAGGGCAGATGAGCAGTTCTTC. It translates to CASSANRADEQFF.

The chain couples TRBV27 to TRBJ2-7; 14 nucleotides line up with TRBD2. The trim removed 4 bases at V and 4 bases at J, leaving 18 bases unmatched. The CDR3 covers 20 residues. Germline V gene lookup returns CDR1 MNHEY and CDR2 SMNVEV (reference sequence). CDR3 region: CASSWNLTSGRAPAKYEQYF. For the CDR3, the DNA is TGTGCCAGCAGTTGGAACCTGACTAGCGGGAGGGCCCCGGCAAAATACGAGCAGTACTTC.